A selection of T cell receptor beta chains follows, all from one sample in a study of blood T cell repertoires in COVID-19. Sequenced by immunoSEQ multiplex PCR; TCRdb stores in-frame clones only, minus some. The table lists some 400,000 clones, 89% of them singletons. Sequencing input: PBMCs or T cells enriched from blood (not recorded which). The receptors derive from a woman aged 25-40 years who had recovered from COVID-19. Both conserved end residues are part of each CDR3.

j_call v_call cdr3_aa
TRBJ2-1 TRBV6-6 CASSLRGNEQFF
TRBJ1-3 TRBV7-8 CASSLRQGFSGNTIYF
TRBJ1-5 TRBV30 CAWSVHGTGDQPQHF
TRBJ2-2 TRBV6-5 CASSYDGSNTGELFF
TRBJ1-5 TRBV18 CASSRDRSDSNQPQHF
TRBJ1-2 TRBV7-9 CASSPSGAPYGYTF
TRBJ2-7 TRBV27 CASSLDRTYEQYF
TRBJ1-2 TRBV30 CAWLVVQPNYGYTF
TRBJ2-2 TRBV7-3 CASSQIRQVKNRTGELFF
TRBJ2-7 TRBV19 CASPDSPTYEQYF
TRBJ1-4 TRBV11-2 CASSLGQGYEKLFF
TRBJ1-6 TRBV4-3 CASGDRLNSPLHF
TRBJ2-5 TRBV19 CASSPLTGKGAQYF
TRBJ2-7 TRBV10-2 CASSLTREDYEQYF
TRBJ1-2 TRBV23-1 CASSQSRSRGFNYGYTF
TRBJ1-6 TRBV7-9 CASSLVAGGGSPLHF
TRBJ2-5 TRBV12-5 CASGSSTGLGAQYF
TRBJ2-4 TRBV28 CASSGVAGWYIQYF
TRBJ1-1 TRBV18 CASSHRGNTEAFF
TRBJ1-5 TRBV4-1 CASSQVPGTGGRRPQHF
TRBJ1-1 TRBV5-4 CASSLRTAPEAFF
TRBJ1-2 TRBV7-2 CASSFIGEANYGYTF
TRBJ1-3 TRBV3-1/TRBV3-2 CASSQVPRNPGNTIYF
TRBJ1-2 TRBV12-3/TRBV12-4 CASRGQDGYGYTF
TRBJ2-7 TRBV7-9 CASSRAASGGYEQYF
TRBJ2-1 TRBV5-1 CASSFQSLDEQFF
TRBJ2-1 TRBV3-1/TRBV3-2 CASSPRQLYNEQFF
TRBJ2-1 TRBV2 CASSDQGFNEQFF
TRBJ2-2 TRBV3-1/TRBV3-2 CASSNRQANTGELFF
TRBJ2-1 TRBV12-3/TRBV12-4 CASSFSIDEQFF
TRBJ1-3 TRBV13 CASSQDRGSGNTIYF
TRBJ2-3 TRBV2 CASSLGLTNTDTQYF
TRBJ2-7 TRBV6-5 CASNRGSWYEQYF
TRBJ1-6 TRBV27 CASSLWGQHSYNSPLHF
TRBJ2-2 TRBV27 CASSLTDRLGQGITGELFF
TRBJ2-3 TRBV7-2 CASSLLAGAGTDTQYF
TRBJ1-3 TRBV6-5 CASSLREGRNTIYF
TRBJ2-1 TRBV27 CASTPPGGSSYNEQFF
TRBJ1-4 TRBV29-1 CSVVNGEKLFF
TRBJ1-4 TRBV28 CASRNAGTGGGLREKLFF